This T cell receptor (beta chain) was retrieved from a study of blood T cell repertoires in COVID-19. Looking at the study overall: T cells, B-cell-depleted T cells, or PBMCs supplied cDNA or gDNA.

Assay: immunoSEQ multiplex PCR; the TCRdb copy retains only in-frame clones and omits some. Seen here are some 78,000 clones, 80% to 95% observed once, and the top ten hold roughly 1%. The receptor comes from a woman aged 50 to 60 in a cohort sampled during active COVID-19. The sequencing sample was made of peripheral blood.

CDR3 DNA sequence: TGCGCCAGCAGCCCAACGGGAGGGACAGAAAACACCATATATTTT. As protein: CASSPTGGTENTIYF. The chain carries TRBV23-1 and TRBJ1-3; 7 bases are shared with TRBD1. TRBV23-1 is given ORF status, its function remaining uncertain. V lost 6 bases and J lost 6; bases outside the gene matches: 11. The CDR3 is 15 amino acids.